This TCR beta chain was observed in a study of blood T cell repertoires in COVID-19. On the study more broadly: Samples representing acute and convalescent COVID-19 were sourced from the United States, Italy and Spain.

Profiled with immunoSEQ multiplex PCR; TCRdb holds only in-frame clones, not every one. The sample carries about 200,000 clones, 80% recorded once. Germline V gives CDR1 SNHLY, CDR2 FYNNEI. The V and J ends lost 6 bases and 4 bases respectively, with 10 bases between them. CDR3 length equals 13 residues. The V call is TRBV2, the J call TRBJ2-1, with D perhaps TRBD1 (6 bases). The source material was peripheral blood. The TCR was taken from a woman in her sixties or seventies with acute or convalescent COVID-19. CDR3 residues: CASRETGYNEQFF. The DNA for the CDR3 is TGTGCCAGCAGGGAGACAGGTTACAATGAGCAGTTCTTC.